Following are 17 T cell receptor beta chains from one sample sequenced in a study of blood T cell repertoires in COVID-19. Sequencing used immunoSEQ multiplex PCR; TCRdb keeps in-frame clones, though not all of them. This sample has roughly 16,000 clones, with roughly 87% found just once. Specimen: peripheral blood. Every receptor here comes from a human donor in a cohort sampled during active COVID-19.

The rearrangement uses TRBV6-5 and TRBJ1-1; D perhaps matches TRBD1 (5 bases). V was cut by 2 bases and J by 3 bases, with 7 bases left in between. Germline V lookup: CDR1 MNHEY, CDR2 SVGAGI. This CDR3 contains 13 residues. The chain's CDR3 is CASSYRGHTEAFF. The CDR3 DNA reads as TGTGCCAGCAGTTACAGGGGCCACACTGAAGCTTTCTTT.

CDR3 sequence: CASSLTGVRGEKLFF. The CDR3, as DNA: TGTGCCAGCAGCTTAACAGGGGTCAGGGGTGAAAAACTGTTTTTT. The V and J genes are TRBV7-3 and TRBJ1-4; perhaps TRBD1 as D (6 bases). Deletions cut 0 bases from V and 7 bases from J, with 12 bases between. Germline lookup yields CDR1 SGHTA and CDR2 FQGTGA. The CDR3 loop spans 15 amino acids.

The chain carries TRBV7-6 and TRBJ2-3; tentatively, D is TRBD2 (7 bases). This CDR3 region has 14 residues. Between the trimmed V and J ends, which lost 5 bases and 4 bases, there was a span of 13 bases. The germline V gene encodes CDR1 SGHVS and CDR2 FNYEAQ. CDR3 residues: CASSPRGGSDTQYF. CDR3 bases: TGTGCCAGCAGCCCGCGCGGGGGCTCAGATACGCAGTATTTT.

The chain's CDR3 is CATSARGAEQFF. CDR3 DNA: TGTGCCACCAGTGCCAGGGGGGCTGAGCAGTTCTTC. The rearrangement joins TRBV24-1 to TRBJ2-1, with D tentatively TRBD1 (7 bases). CDR1 is KGHDR, CDR2 SFDVKD, per germline. V was pared by 5 bases and J by 9 bases, with 10 bases between. This CDR3 contains 12 residues.

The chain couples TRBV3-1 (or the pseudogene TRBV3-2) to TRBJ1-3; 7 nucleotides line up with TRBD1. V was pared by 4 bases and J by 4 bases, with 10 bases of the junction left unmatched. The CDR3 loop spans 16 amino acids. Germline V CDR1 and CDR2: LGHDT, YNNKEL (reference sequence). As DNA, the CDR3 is TGTGCCAGCAGCCTCGGACAGCGAGGGGGCGGAAACACCATATATTTT. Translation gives CASSLGQRGGGNTIYF.

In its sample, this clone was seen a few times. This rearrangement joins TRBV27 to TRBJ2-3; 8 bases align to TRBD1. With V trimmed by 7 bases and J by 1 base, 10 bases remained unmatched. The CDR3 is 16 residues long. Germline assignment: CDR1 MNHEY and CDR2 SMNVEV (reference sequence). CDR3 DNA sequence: TGTGCCAGCAAATCTCTAAGGGACAGGCGCACAGATACGCAGTATTTT. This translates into CASKSLRDRRTDTQYF.

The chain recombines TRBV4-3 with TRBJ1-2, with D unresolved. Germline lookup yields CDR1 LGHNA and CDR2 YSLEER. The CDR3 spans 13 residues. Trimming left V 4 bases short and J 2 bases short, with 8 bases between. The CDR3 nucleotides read TGCGCCAGCAGCCCAGGCAGGAACTATGGCTACACCTTC. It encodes CASSPGRNYGYTF.

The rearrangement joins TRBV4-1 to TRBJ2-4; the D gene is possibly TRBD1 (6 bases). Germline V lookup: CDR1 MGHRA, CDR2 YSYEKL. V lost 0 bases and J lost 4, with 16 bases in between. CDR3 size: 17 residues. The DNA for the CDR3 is TGCGCCAGCAGCCAAGAGGGGGCGAGTCCCAAAAAAAACATTCAGTACTTC. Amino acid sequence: CASSQEGASPKKNIQYF.

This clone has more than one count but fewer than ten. CDR3 bases: TGTGCCAGCAAGCAGGGGGGCTTGAGGCAGTACTTC. Residues: CASKQGGLRQYF. V gene TRBV2 combines with J gene TRBJ2-7; possible D gene TRBD1, 7 bases. V was clipped by 7 bases and J by 9 bases, with 16 bases between them. Per the germline V gene, CDR1 is SNHLY and CDR2 is FYNNEI. CDR3 size: 12 residues.

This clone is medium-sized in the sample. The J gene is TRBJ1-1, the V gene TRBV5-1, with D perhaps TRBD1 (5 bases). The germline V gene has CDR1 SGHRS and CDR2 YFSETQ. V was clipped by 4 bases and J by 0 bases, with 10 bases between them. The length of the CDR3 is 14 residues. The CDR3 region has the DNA TGCGCCAGCAGCGTGGACAAAGTGAACACTGAAGCTTTCTTT. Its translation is CASSVDKVNTEAFF.

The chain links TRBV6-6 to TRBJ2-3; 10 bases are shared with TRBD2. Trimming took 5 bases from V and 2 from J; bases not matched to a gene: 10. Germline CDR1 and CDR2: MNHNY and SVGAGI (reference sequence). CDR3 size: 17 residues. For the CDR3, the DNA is TGTGCCAGCAGTCTTACCGTACTAGCGGGGAACACAGATACGCAGTATTTT. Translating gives CASSLTVLAGNTDTQYF.

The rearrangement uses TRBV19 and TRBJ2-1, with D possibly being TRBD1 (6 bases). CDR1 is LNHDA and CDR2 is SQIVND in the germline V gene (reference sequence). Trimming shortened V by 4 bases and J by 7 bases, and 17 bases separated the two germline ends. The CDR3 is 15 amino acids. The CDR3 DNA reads TGTGCCAGTAGTAAACAGGGACAACCTGGGAATGAGCAGTTCTTC. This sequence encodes CASSKQGQPGNEQFF.

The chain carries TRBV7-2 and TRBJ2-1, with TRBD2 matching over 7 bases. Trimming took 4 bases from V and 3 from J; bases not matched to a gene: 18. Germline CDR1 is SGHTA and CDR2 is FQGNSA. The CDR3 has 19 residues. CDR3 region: CASSWLGGFVGDYYNEQFF. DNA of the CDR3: TGTGCCAGCAGCTGGCTGGGAGGGTTTGTGGGAGATTACTACAATGAGCAGTTCTTC.

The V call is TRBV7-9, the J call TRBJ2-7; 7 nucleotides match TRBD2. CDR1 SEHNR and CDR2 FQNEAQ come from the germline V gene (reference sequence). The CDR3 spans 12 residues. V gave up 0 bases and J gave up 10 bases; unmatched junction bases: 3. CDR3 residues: CASSLAAAGQYF. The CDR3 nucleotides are TGTGCCAGCAGCTTAGCAGCAGCGGGACAGTACTTC. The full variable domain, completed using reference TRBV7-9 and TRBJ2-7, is DTGVSQNPRHKITKRGQNVTFRCDPISEHNRLYWYRQTLGQGPEFLTYFQNEAQLEKSRLLSDRFSAERPKGSFSTLEIQRTEQGDSAMYLCASSLAAAGQYFGPGTRLTVT.

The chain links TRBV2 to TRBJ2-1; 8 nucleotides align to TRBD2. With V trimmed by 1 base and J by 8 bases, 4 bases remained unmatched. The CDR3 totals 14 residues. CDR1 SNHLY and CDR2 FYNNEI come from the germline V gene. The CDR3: CASSEVAGSDEQFF. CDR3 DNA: TGTGCCAGCAGTGAAGTAGCGGGGTCTGATGAGCAGTTCTTC.

This chain's CDR3 is CASSMHVEGYTF. CDR3 DNA: TGTGCCAGCAGCATGCACGTCGAGGGCTACACCTTC. The chain employs TRBV5-5 and TRBJ1-2; D remains ambiguous. The germline gives CDR1 SGHKS, CDR2 YYEKEE (reference sequence). The CDR3 is 12 amino acids. V was cut by 4 bases and J by 8 bases, with 12 bases left in between.

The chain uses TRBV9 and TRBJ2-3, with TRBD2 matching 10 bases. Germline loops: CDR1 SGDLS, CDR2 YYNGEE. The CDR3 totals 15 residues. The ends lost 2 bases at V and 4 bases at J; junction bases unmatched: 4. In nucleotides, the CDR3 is TGTGCCAGCAGCGTTAGCAGCGGGGGGGCAGATACGCAGTATTTT. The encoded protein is CASSVSSGGADTQYF.